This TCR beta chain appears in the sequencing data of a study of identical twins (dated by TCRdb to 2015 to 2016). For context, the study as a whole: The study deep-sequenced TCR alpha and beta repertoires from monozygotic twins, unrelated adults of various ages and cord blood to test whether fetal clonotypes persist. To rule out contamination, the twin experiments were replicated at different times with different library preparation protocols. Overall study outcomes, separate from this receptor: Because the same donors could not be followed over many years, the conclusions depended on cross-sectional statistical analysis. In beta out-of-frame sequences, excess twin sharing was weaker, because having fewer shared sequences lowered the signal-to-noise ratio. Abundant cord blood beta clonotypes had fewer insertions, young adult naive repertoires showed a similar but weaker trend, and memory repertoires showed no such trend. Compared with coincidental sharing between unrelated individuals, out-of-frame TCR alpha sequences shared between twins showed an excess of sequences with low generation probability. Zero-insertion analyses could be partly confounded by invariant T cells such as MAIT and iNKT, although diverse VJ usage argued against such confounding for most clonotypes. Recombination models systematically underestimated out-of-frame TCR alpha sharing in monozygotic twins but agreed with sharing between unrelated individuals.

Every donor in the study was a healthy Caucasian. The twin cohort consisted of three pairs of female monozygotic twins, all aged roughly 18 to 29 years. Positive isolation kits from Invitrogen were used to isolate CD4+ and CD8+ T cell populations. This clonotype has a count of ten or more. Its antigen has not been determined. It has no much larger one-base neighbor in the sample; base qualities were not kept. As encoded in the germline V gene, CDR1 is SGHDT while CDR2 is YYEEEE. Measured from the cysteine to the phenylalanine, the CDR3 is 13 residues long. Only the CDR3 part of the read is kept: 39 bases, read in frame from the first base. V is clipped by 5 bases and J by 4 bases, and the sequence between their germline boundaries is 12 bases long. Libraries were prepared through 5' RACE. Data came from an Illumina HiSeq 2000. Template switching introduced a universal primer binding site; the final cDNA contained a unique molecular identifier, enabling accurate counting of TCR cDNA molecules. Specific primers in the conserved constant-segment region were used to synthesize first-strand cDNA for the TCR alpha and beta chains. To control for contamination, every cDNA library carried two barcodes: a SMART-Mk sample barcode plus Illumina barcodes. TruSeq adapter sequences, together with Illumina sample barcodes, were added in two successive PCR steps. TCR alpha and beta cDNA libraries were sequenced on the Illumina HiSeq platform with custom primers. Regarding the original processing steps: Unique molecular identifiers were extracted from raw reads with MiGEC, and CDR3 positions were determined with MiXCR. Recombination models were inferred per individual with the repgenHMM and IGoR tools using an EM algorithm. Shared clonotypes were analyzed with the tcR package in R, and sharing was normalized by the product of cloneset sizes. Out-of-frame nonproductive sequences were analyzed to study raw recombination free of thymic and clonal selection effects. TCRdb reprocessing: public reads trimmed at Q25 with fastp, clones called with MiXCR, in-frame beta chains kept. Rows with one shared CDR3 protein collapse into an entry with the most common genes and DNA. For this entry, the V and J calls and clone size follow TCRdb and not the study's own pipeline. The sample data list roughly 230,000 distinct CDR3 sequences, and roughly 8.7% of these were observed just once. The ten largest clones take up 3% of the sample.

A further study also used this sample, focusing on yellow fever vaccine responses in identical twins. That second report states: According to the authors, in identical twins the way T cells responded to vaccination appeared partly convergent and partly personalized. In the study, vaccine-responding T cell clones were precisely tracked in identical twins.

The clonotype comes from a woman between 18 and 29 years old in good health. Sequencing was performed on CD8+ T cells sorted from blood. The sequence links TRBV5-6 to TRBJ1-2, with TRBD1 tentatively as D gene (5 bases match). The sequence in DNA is TGTGCCAGCAGACAGGACACTCTCTATGGCTACACCTTC. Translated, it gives CASRQDTLYGYTF.